A selection of T cell receptor beta chains follows, all from one sample in a study of blood T cell repertoires in COVID-19. Clones were read by immunoSEQ multiplex PCR, and TCRdb kept only the in-frame ones, dropping some. The sample includes about 260,000 clones, about 81% of them seen just once. The material sequenced was PBMCs or T cells enriched from blood (not recorded which). The source is a man aged 25 to 45 with acute COVID-19. Each CDR3 is given with its conserved first and last residue. Each record gives: J gene, V gene, clone size, D gene, CDR3 DNA, CDR3 protein. The D gene is left open where the match is weak. Only part of the rows carry a size: once, few, many, or a class if the clone is expanded.

>TRBJ1-6|TRBV5-6|NA|TRBD1
TGTGCCAGCAGCCCCGGGACAGGGAACAGAGGGTCACCCCTCCACTTT
CASSPGTGNRGSPLHF
>TRBJ2-3|TRBV11-3|NA|NA
TGTGCCAGCAGCTTAGGGGCGGGCAGCACAGATACGCAGTATTTT
CASSLGAGSTDTQYF
>TRBJ1-6|TRBV6-2/TRBV6-3|NA|NA
TGTGCCAGCAGTTATTGGAGGAGCTCCTATAATTCACCCCTCCACTTT
CASSYWRSSYNSPLHF
>TRBJ1-5|TRBV5-1|NA|NA
TGCGCCAGCAGCTTGGCCGCGCAGGGGACCTATAGCAATCAGCCCCAGCATTTT
CASSLAAQGTYSNQPQHF
>TRBJ1-2|TRBV2|NA|TRBD1
TGTGCCAGCCGACTACAGGGGGAAGGCGGCTATGGCTACACCTTC
CASRLQGEGGYGYTF
>TRBJ2-5|TRBV18|NA|TRBD1
TGTGCCAGCTCAGGACTGGGGACAGGGGGCCAGACCCAGTACTTC
CASSGLGTGGQTQYF
>TRBJ2-1|TRBV27|NA|TRBD2
TGTGCCAGCAGCTCGACTAGCCTCTCCTACAATGAGCAGTTCTTC
CASSSTSLSYNEQFF
>TRBJ1-6|TRBV15|NA|NA
TGTGCCACCAGCAGAGAGAGGTCACCCCTCCACTTT
CATSRERSPLHF
>TRBJ1-1|TRBV5-1|NA|NA
TGCGCCAGCACGGAATCGGGGCAGGGAGGGAACACTGAAGCTTTCTTT
CASTESGQGGNTEAFF
>TRBJ1-1|TRBV5-5|NA|NA
TGTGCCAGCAGCTGGGGTCCGCGGGAGGGCACTGAAGCTTTCTTT
CASSWGPREGTEAFF
>TRBJ1-2|TRBV7-9|NA|NA
TGTGCCAGCAACGACGACAGCTATGGCTACACCTTC
CASNDDSYGYTF
>TRBJ2-1|TRBV12-3/TRBV12-4|NA|NA
TGTGCCAGCAGCCTTCTATACGAGCAGTTCTTC
CASSLLYEQFF
>TRBJ2-3|TRBV18|once|NA
TGTGCCAGCTCATACGATACTAGCACAGATACGCAGTATTTT
CASSYDTSTDTQYF
>TRBJ1-5|TRBV6-5|few|NA
TGTGCCAGCGGACCCGGGGGTGGCAATCAGCCCCAGCATTTT
CASGPGGGNQPQHF
>TRBJ1-5|TRBV30|NA|TRBD1
TGTGCCTGCTTGGGACAGGAAAATAATAGGGCCCAGCATTTT
CACLGQENNRAQHF
>TRBJ1-1|TRBV11-2|NA|TRBD1
TGTGCCAGCAGCTTCCTTGTAACAGGGGAGCGCACTGAAGCTTTCTTT
CASSFLVTGERTEAFF
>TRBJ2-1|TRBV5-1|NA|TRBD2
TGCGCCAGCAGCTTCGGTAGCGGGGTGTCCTACAATGAGCAGTTCTTC
CASSFGSGVSYNEQFF
>TRBJ2-1|TRBV5-4|once|NA
TGTGCCAGCAGCTTGACTACCTTAAATGAGCAGTTCTTC
CASSLTTLNEQFF
>TRBJ1-6|TRBV18|NA|TRBD1
TGTGCCAGCTCACCCGGGACAGGTGAAACTAATTCACCCCTCCACTTT
CASSPGTGETNSPLHF
>TRBJ1-1|TRBV19|once|NA
TGTGCCAGTACCTCCACCCGGGGGTCTGAAGCTTTCTTT
CASTSTRGSEAFF
>TRBJ2-2|TRBV7-9|once|NA
TGTGCCAGCAGCCCGTTGCGGGCCGGGGAGCTGTTTTTT
CASSPLRAGELFF
>TRBJ1-1|TRBV6-5|NA|NA
TGTGCCAGCAGTTACTCCCGGGTTTCCATGAACACTGAAGCTTTCTTT
CASSYSRVSMNTEAFF
>TRBJ1-1|TRBV29-1|NA|TRBD1
TGCAGCGGAAGCAGGGGGCAGAACACTGAAGCTTTCTTT
CSGSRGQNTEAFF
>TRBJ1-4|TRBV5-1|NA|NA
TGTGCCAGCAGCTCACAGGGTGTCGTCGGAAAACTGTTTTTT
CASSSQGVVGKLFF
>TRBJ1-2|TRBV15|NA|NA
TGTGCCACCAGCAGTAGCGGGAAGGATGGCTACACCTTC
CATSSSGKDGYTF
>TRBJ2-5|TRBV15|NA|TRBD1
TGTGCCACCAGCAGAGTCACAGGGGGTATGCAGACCCAGTACTTC
CATSRVTGGMQTQYF
>TRBJ1-2|TRBV12-3/TRBV12-4|NA|NA
TGTGCCAGCATGCGGAACGCTAACTATGGCTACACCTTC
CASMRNANYGYTF
>TRBJ1-4|TRBV3-1/TRBV3-2|NA|NA
TGTGCCAGCAGCCAAGCGGGAGGGAATAATGAAAAACTGTTTTTT
CASSQAGGNNEKLFF
>TRBJ2-4|TRBV5-8|NA|NA
TGTGCCAGCAGCTTAAACAGGGTTGCCAAAAACATTCAGTACTTC
CASSLNRVAKNIQYF
>TRBJ1-5|TRBV12-3/TRBV12-4|NA|TRBD1
TGTGCCAGCAGTTTGGGACAGCCCTTTGCCCAGCATTTT
CASSLGQPFAQHF
>TRBJ2-1|TRBV6-4|once|NA
TGTGCCAGCAGTGACCGAGCGGGTTCTTCCAATGAGCAGTTCTTC
CASSDRAGSSNEQFF
>TRBJ2-2|TRBV4-1|few|TRBD1
TGCGCCAGCAGCCAAGCAGGACAGGGGATCGGGGAGCTGTTTTTT
CASSQAGQGIGELFF
>TRBJ1-4|TRBV3-1/TRBV3-2|NA|TRBD1
TGTGCCAGCAGCACGACAGGGGGCTTTTCCGAGGAAAAACTGTTTTTT
CASSTTGGFSEEKLFF
>TRBJ2-3|TRBV5-6|NA|NA
TGTGCCAGCAGACGAACGACTAGGCAGCTGTCAGATACGCAGTATTTT
CASRRTTRQLSDTQYF
>TRBJ1-1|TRBV18|NA|TRBD1
TGTGCCAGCTCACGCCTGACAGGGGTCACTGAAGCTTTCTTT
CASSRLTGVTEAFF
>TRBJ1-4|TRBV19|NA|NA
TGTGCCAGTACCACCGTCGGAAAACTGTTTTTT
CASTTVGKLFF
>TRBJ1-5|TRBV6-5|NA|TRBD1
TGTGCCAGCAGTTACTCGACAGGGATCTATCAGCCCCAGCATTTT
CASSYSTGIYQPQHF
>TRBJ2-1|TRBV9|NA|TRBD2
TGTGCCAGCAGCTATGGAGGTGGGCTAGCGGGAGAGGGAAGGGCCAATGAGCAGTTCTTC
CASSYGGGLAGEGRANEQFF
>TRBJ2-3|TRBV7-3|NA|TRBD2
TGTGCCAGCAGCTTGGCGGGAGCAAATACAGATACGCAGTATTTT
CASSLAGANTDTQYF
>TRBJ2-2|TRBV9|NA|TRBD2
TGTGCCAGCACTACAGAACCGGGACTAGCACCCGGGGAGCTGTTTTTT
CASTTEPGLAPGELFF
>TRBJ2-5|TRBV27|NA|TRBD2
TGTGCCAGCAGTCCGCAACGACTAGCGAGGGAGACCCAGTACTTC
CASSPQRLARETQYF
>TRBJ2-1|TRBV21-1|NA|NA
TGTGCCAAACCATACGAAAACGGCAGCGGGAGCAGGGGATCCTACAATGAGCAGTTCTTC
CAKPYENGSGSRGSYNEQFF
>TRBJ1-2|TRBV4-2|NA|TRBD1
TGTGCCAGCAGCCAAGGAGGGGACAGGGGGAACTATGGCTACACCTTC
CASSQGGDRGNYGYTF
>TRBJ1-1|TRBV3-1/TRBV3-2|once|NA
TGTGCCAGCAGCCAAGATCTTCAGGGAACCACTGAAGCTTTCTTT
CASSQDLQGTTEAFF
>TRBJ1-2|TRBV21-1|NA|NA
TGTGCCAGCAGCAAACATTCAGGGGGGTCCCTCCCCTCACCGTATGGCTACACCTTC
CASSKHSGGSLPSPYGYTF
>TRBJ1-4|TRBV2|NA|NA
TGTGCCAGCAGCGCCCAGGGGCTGGACAATGAAAAACTGTTTTTT
CASSAQGLDNEKLFF
>TRBJ1-1|TRBV29-1|NA|NA
TGCAGCGTTGCACAGACGAACACTGAAGCTTTCTTT
CSVAQTNTEAFF
>TRBJ2-1|TRBV3-1/TRBV3-2|NA|TRBD1
TGTGCCAGCAGCCCCAGGGGGCTCACGACTGGATGGATCTTC
CASSPRGLTTGWIF